This entry lists 25 T cell receptor beta chains sequenced from one sample in a study of CXCR3-negative and CXCR3-positive naive CD8 T cells. UMI-labeled 5' RACE yielded the TRB cDNA libraries. TCRdb reanalyzed the 5' RACE reads and collapses them to one entry per CDR3 protein, without DNA. The table lists 100,000 to 150,000 distinct CDR3 sequences. What was sequenced was naive CXCR3- CD8+ T cells from blood. The subset here: CD45RO-CCR7+CD27+CD95- naive CD8+ T cells lacking CXCR3 (TNR3-). Receptor source: a human donor in good health. Some clones in this sample may be carry-over from other donors' samples.

The chain uses TRBV10-2 and TRBJ1-1. Germline lookup yields CDR1 WSHSY and CDR2 SAAADI. The CDR3 loop spans 13 amino acids. The CDR3 spells CASSEIDLTEAFF.

The gene calls are TRBV6-2 or TRBV6-3 and TRBJ1-6. Germline assignment: CDR1 MNHEY and CDR2 SVGEGT. The CDR3 length is 11 residues. CDR3 protein: CASSENSPLHF.

V usage is TRBV7-6 and J usage is TRBJ1-1. The CDR3 spans 16 residues. Germline CDR1 and CDR2: SGHVS and FNYEAQ. The CDR3 sequence is CASSLTSGGLNTEAFF.

V usage is TRBV19 and J usage is TRBJ1-1; the TCRdb call, TRBD1, lacks DNA for checking. This CDR3 is 14 amino acids long. Germline lookup yields CDR1 LNHDA and CDR2 SQIVND (reference sequence). The CDR3 loop reads CASSAGTGGPEAFF. Complete variable domain (other parts from reference TRBV19 and TRBJ1-1): DGGITQSPKYLFRKEGQNVTLSCEQNLNHDAMYWYRQDPGQGLRLIYYSQIVNDFQKGDIAEGYSVSREKKESFPLTVTSAQKNPTAFYLCASSAGTGGPEAFFGQGTRLTVV.

The chain links TRBV28 to TRBJ1-1. Per the germline V gene, CDR1 is MDHEN and CDR2 is SYDVKM. This CDR3 has 12 amino acids. The CDR3 region is CASSFGGFEAFF.

The chain uses TRBV29-1 and TRBJ1-2; TCRdb's D call, TRBD1, is unchecked because there is no DNA. There are 13 residues in the CDR3. Germline V gene data show CDR1 as SQVTM and CDR2 as ANQGSEA. The CDR3 sequence: CSVTDTSNYGYTF. Combining the CDR3 with reference TRBV29-1 and TRBJ1-2 gives the whole variable domain SAVISQKPSRDICQRGTSLTIQCQVDSQVTMMFWYRQQPGQSLTLIATANQGSEATYESGFVIDKFPISRPNLTFSTLTVSNMSPEDSSIYLCSVTDTSNYGYTFGSGTRLTVV.

The CDR3 sequence: CASTHPSDRDSYEQYF. V gene TRBV11-2 combines with J gene TRBJ2-7; TCRdb's D gene call, TRBD1, goes unchecked for lack of DNA. Per the germline V gene, CDR1 is SGHAT and CDR2 is FQNNGV. This CDR3 has 16 amino acids.

The chain recombines TRBV20-1 with TRBJ2-5; TCRdb's D call of TRBD2 is untestable without DNA. Germline V gives CDR1 DFQATT, CDR2 SNEGSKA (reference sequence). The CDR3 spans 14 residues. The CDR3 protein is CSAGTSGLGETQYF.

V and J are TRBV7-8 and TRBJ2-1; TCRdb designates TRBD2, a call that cannot be tested without DNA. CDR3 size: 16 residues. From germline, CDR1 is SGHVS and CDR2 FQNEAQ. The CDR3 reads CASSLDLAEGHDEQFF.

The chain joins TRBV14 to TRBJ2-2; TCRdb's D call, TRBD2, is unchecked because there is no DNA. CDR1 is SGHDN, CDR2 FVKESK, per germline. This CDR3 has 17 residues. The CDR3 loop reads CASSQDRIAGFPGELFF.

The gene calls are TRBV4-3 and TRBJ2-7; with no DNA, the TCRdb D assignment of TRBD1 cannot be verified. Germline lookup yields CDR1 LGHNA and CDR2 YSLEER. The CDR3 loop spans 14 amino acids. The CDR3 spells CASSPGQGAEGKYF.

This chain links TRBV12-3 or TRBV12-4 with TRBJ2-1; TCRdb returns TRBD2, unconfirmable since there is no DNA. CDR3 length: 15 amino acids. CDR3 in amino acids: CASSTGLAGQNEQFF.

The V gene is TRBV21-1, the J gene TRBJ2-7; checking the TCRdb D call of TRBD1 is not possible without DNA. TRBV21-1 constitutes a pseudogene. The CDR3 covers 15 residues. The chain's CDR3 is CASSKRGTVFYEQYF.

The rearrangement uses TRBV5-1 and TRBJ2-7; as DNA is missing, the TRBD1 call by TCRdb cannot be tested. This CDR3 has 13 residues. Germline V CDR1 and CDR2: SGHRS, YFSETQ. The CDR3 spells CASSLGQKYEQYF.

The CDR3 loop is CSVVTGAQEQYF. The rearrangement uses TRBV29-1 and TRBJ2-7; as DNA is missing, the TRBD1 call by TCRdb cannot be tested. The CDR3 loop spans 12 amino acids. CDR1 is SQVTM, CDR2 ANQGSEA, per germline.

The rearrangement joins TRBV7-9 to TRBJ2-7; no DNA is available, so the TRBD1 call from TCRdb remains unchecked. The CDR3 runs 12 residues. Germline CDR1 SEHNR, CDR2 FQNEAQ (reference sequence). The CDR3 sequence is CASSKGGYEQYF.

This sequence joins TRBV7-9 and TRBJ1-1; TCRdb selects TRBD1, and the lack of DNA leaves this call unchecked. This CDR3 contains 15 residues. Germline CDR1 and CDR2: SEHNR and FQNEAQ (reference sequence). CDR3 sequence reads: CASSPTTGSGTEAFF.

The J gene is TRBJ1-1, the V gene TRBV7-6; absent DNA, TCRdb's TRBD1 call cannot be checked. The CDR3 spans 15 residues. The V gene's germline CDR1 is SGHVS and CDR2 FNYEAQ. The CDR3: CASSILDRGVTEAFF.

This chain uses TRBV3-1 with TRBJ2-5; TCRdb's D gene call, TRBD2, goes unchecked for lack of DNA. This CDR3 is built from 15 residues. Looked up from germline, CDR1 is LGHDT and CDR2 is YNNKEL (reference sequence). The CDR3 here is CASNLYSGIQETQYF.

The chain is built from TRBV7-9 and TRBJ2-5; the TCRdb D gene call, TRBD2, has no DNA to confirm it. Germline V gives CDR1 SEHNR, CDR2 FQNEAQ (reference sequence). The CDR3 covers 12 residues. The CDR3 loop reads CASSPATETQYF.

The V gene is TRBV5-1, the J gene TRBJ1-1. The CDR3 sequence is 12 residues long. The germline gives CDR1 SGHRS, CDR2 YFSETQ. This CDR3 is CASSYGSTEAFF.

The J gene is TRBJ2-3, the V gene TRBV5-1; TCRdb lists TRBD2, though no DNA is available to test this call. Germline CDR1 and CDR2: SGHRS and YFSETQ. CDR3 length: 16 residues. CDR3 in amino acids: CASSFTPRTSPDTQYF. The full variable domain, with the rest looked up from reference TRBV5-1 and TRBJ2-3, is KAGVTQTPRYLIKTRGQQVTLSCSPISGHRSVSWYQQTPGQGLQFLFEYFSETQRNKGNFPGRFSGRQFSNSRSEMNVSTLELGDSALYLCASSFTPRTSPDTQYFGPGTRLTVL.

V is TRBV7-9 and J is TRBJ2-5; TCRdb picks TRBD2, but there is no DNA to check that call. CDR1 is SEHNR, CDR2 FQNEAQ, per germline (reference sequence). CDR3 size: 16 residues. This CDR3 reads CASSTGHSEYQETQYF.

This chain links TRBV5-6 with TRBJ2-1; TCRdb's D gene call, TRBD2, goes unchecked for lack of DNA. CDR3 length: 14 amino acids. Germline V gives CDR1 SGHDT, CDR2 YYEEEE. CDR3: CASSSFSLASEQFF.

The gene calls are TRBV3-1 and TRBJ2-6; TCRdb's assignment of TRBD1 cannot be checked, as there is no DNA. CDR3 length: 21 residues. CDR1 and CDR2 from the germline V gene are LGHDT and YNNKEL (reference sequence). The CDR3 reads CASSQETGTVPVGSGANVLTF.